This T cell receptor (beta chain) was recovered during a study of blood T cells in healthy people across ages. Looked up from germline, CDR1 is DFQATT and CDR2 is SNEGSKA (reference sequence). Trimming removed 6 bases from V and 6 bases from J, with 24 bases in between. The CDR3 is 16 residues long. Isolating PBMCs gave at least 6 million of these cells per sample. This clonotype was picked up one time. Its antigen is not known. Alongside a J-beta primer mix, a sample-barcoded 5' primer served in a second PCR lasting roughly 6 to 12 cycles. Sequencing yielded, for each sample, at least 2.5 million paired-end reads carrying CDR3. MiXCR was run by TCRdb on the 5' RACE reads, yielding one entry per CDR3 protein. The sample has about 1.6 million distinct CDR3 sequences; almost 35% are singletons. The study, taken as a whole, reports: Researchers deemed the diversity estimates from one million T cells underestimates. Diversity of TCR beta per million T cells declined in a roughly linear way with age.

The receptor's source is a young woman in good health. This rearrangement joins TRBV20-1 to TRBJ2-1, with a possible D match to TRBD1 (6 bases). The sample comprised blood. CDR3 amino acids: CSATPWGQGSFNEQFF. The DNA of the CDR3 is TGCAGTGCCACTCCTTGGGGGCAGGGAAGTTTCAATGAGCAGTTCTTC.